This T cell receptor (beta chain) stems from a study of control samples from healthy donors and cancer patients. V lost 7 bases and J lost 2, with 18 bases in between. The CDR3 has 16 amino acids. Germline values: CDR1 LNHDA, CDR2 SQIVND (reference sequence). Measured with immunoSEQ multiplex PCR; TCRdb has only the in-frame clones, and not every one. Of approximately 150,000 clones listed, approximately 94% are singletons. The chain recombines TRBV19 with TRBJ1-5, with D maybe TRBD1 (5 bases). This clonotype was obtained from a man in his 60s with colorectal cancer. Sequenced input: PBMCs. The CDR3 spells CASTPWRGAGNQPQHF. In DNA, the CDR3 is TGTGCCAGTACACCATGGAGGGGCGCGGGCAATCAGCCCCAGCATTTT.